The entry below gives a single TCR beta chain sequence along with its context. The sample originates from a study of blood T cell repertoires in COVID-19. The wider study: Whether acute or convalescent, the COVID-19 samples came from the United States, Italy and Spain. The cDNA or gDNA used as material had been derived from T cells, B-cell-depleted T cells, or PBMCs.

Sequencing used immunoSEQ multiplex PCR; TCRdb keeps in-frame clones, though not all of them. Among over 120,000 clones listed, 80% to 85% were seen once. The CDR3 runs 15 residues. V was cut by 1 base and J by 6 bases, with 12 bases left in between. Germline CDR1 LGHNA, CDR2 YNFKEQ. This TCR came from a human donor in a cohort sampled during active COVID-19. The sequencing input was peripheral blood. The rearrangement links TRBV4-2 to TRBJ2-2; D ambiguous. The CDR3 DNA is TGTGCCAGCAGCCAAGTGGTGGCCGCCGCCGGGGAGCTGTTTTTT. Translating it yields CASSQVVAAAGELFF.